This entry lists 22 T cell receptor beta chains sequenced from one sample in a study of T-cell memory formation after mild COVID-19. TCRdb redid the calling of the 5' RACE reads with MiXCR, one entry per CDR3 protein. The sample holds 250,000 to 400,000 distinct CDR3 sequences, roughly an eighth seen once. Material for sequencing was PBMCs or a T cell subset sorted from them (not recorded which). The receptors shown here come from a man younger than 35 who had mild COVID-19 (a few samples of this study predate the infection). Cell type and time point are not known.

This clonotype was recorded a few times. The V gene is TRBV2, the J gene TRBJ2-7; D might be TRBD1 or TRBD2, each matching 5 bases. The CDR3 has 13 residues. The V end was cut by 6 bases, the J end by 1 base, with 10 bases between. The germline gives CDR1 SNHLY, CDR2 FYNNEI. CDR3 bases: TGTGCCAGCAGCGTAGGGGAGTCCTACGAGCAGTACTTC. Amino acid sequence: CASSVGESYEQYF. The full variable domain, in which reference TRBV2 and TRBJ2-7 provide the parts outside the CDR3, is EPEVTQTPSHQVTQMGQEVILRCVPISNHLYFYWYRQILGQKVEFLVSFYNNEISEKSEIFDDQFSVERPDGSNFTLKIRSTKLEDSAMYFCASSVGESYEQYFGPGTRLTVT.

This clonotype has more than one count but fewer than ten. The rearrangement uses TRBV20-1 and TRBJ1-1; maybe TRBD1 (6 bases). This CDR3 has 13 residues. Trimming pared 1 base from V and 3 bases from J, leaving 9 bases between. Germline V lookup: CDR1 DFQATT, CDR2 SNEGSKA (reference sequence). The CDR3 sequence: CSARGRGDTEAFF. The CDR3 coding sequence is TGCAGTGCTAGAGGCAGGGGAGACACTGAAGCTTTCTTT.

This clonotype was observed a handful of times. This rearrangement joins TRBV7-9 to TRBJ2-5; 9 bases fit TRBD2. The V gene end was trimmed by 2 bases and the J gene end by 3 bases; junction bases not matched to a gene: 7. Germline V CDR1 and CDR2: SEHNR, FQNEAQ (reference sequence). This CDR3 contains 16 residues. The DNA of the CDR3 is TGTGCCAGCAGCTTACTCCCTAGCGGGGTTAAAGAGACCCAGTACTTC. Encoded protein: CASSLLPSGVKETQYF.

The sample holds many counts of this clonotype. V is TRBV5-1 and J is TRBJ2-5; D may be TRBD2 (7 bases). Germline values: CDR1 SGHRS, CDR2 YFSETQ. Trimming removed 1 base from V and 3 bases from J, with 10 bases in between. The CDR3 sequence is 14 residues long. In DNA form, the CDR3 reads TGCGCCAGCAGCTTGACGGGGGGCGAAGAGACCCAGTACTTC. This codes for CASSLTGGEETQYF. Full variable domain (outside the CDR3, taken from reference TRBV5-1 and TRBJ2-5): KAGVTQTPRYLIKTRGQQVTLSCSPISGHRSVSWYQQTPGQGLQFLFEYFSETQRNKGNFPGRFSGRQFSNSRSEMNVSTLELGDSALYLCASSLTGGEETQYFGPGTRLLVL.

The genes are TRBV7-9 and TRBJ2-5, with a weak D call TRBD1 (6 bases). CDR1 and CDR2 (germline): SEHNR, FQNEAQ (reference sequence). Trimming cost V 5 bases and J 5 bases, with 12 bases left between them. The length of the CDR3 is 13 residues. This chain's CDR3 is CASSLNREETQYF. DNA for the CDR3: TGTGCCAGCAGCCTCAACAGGGAGGAGACCCAGTACTTC.

V and J are TRBV12-3 or TRBV12-4 and TRBJ2-3; 9 bases align to TRBD2. The CDR3 sequence is 16 residues long. The ends lost 6 bases at V and 4 bases at J; junction bases unmatched: 11. In DNA, the CDR3 is TGTGCCAGCAGCCCAGCGGGACTAGCTTCGCCAGATACGCAGTATTTT. Its translation: CASSPAGLASPDTQYF.

The chain links TRBV10-3 to TRBJ2-5; D possibly uses TRBD1 or TRBD2 (5 bases each). This CDR3 is 14 amino acids long. With 8 bases removed from V and 4 bases from J, the gap between germline ends came to 17 bases. Germline CDR1 ENHRY, CDR2 SYGVKD. The CDR3 sequence: CAIAPGTHLETQYF. The CDR3 DNA reads TGTGCCATCGCTCCCGGGACCCACCTAGAGACCCAGTACTTC.

The rearrangement joins TRBV5-1 to TRBJ2-1; TRBD2 aligns across 7 bases. V lost 4 bases, J lost 8 bases, and 9 bases stayed unmatched. The CDR3 extends over 14 amino acids. Germline values: CDR1 SGHRS, CDR2 YFSETQ. The CDR3 coding sequence is TGCGCCAGCAGCCTCTCGCGGGGAGGGGATGAGCAGTTCTTC. Its protein is CASSLSRGGDEQFF.

This clonotype was seen a handful of times. The rearrangement uses TRBV10-3 and TRBJ2-1; D uncertain. CDR1 is ENHRY and CDR2 is SYGVKD in the germline V gene. V lost 3 bases and J lost 0, with 9 bases in between. CDR3 length equals 15 residues. CDR3 protein: CAISDLGSSYNEQFF. The CDR3 DNA reads TGTGCCATCAGTGATTTAGGAAGCTCCTACAATGAGCAGTTCTTC.

This clonotype occurred many times. The chain joins TRBV4-3 to TRBJ2-5, with TRBD1 as a possible D gene (5 bases). CDR1 LGHNA and CDR2 YSLEER come from the germline V gene. V was clipped by 1 base and J by 3 bases, with 12 bases between them. The CDR3 has 15 residues. Here the CDR3 DNA reads TGCGCCAGCAGCCAAGGTTGGGGCGGAAAAGAGACCCAGTACTTC. Protein product: CASSQGWGGKETQYF.

V and J are TRBV4-1 and TRBJ1-2; D unclear. Trimming pared 1 base from V and 9 bases from J, leaving 6 bases between. Germline CDR1 and CDR2: MGHRA and YSYEKL. CDR3 length: 11 amino acids. CDR3 sequence reads: CASSQAGSYTF. DNA for the CDR3: TGCGCCAGCAGCCAAGCCGGGAGCTACACCTTC.

The chain employs TRBV6-5 and TRBJ2-2; D might be TRBD1 or TRBD2, each matching 5 bases. The CDR3 has 13 amino acids. Germline V gene lookup returns CDR1 MNHEY and CDR2 SVGAGI. V shed 7 bases and J shed 7 bases, with 13 bases lying between them. The DNA of the CDR3 is TGTGCCAGCATTACGGGGCATGGCGGGGAGCTGTTTTTT. Translated: CASITGHGGELFF.

This clonotype was counted a few times. V and J are TRBV20-1 and TRBJ1-5; possibly TRBD1 for D (5 bases). CDR1 is DFQATT, CDR2 SNEGSKA, per germline (reference sequence). V was shortened by 5 bases and J by 0 bases, with 8 bases between the two germline ends. The CDR3 length is 13 residues. The CDR3: CSAGTDSNQPQHF. DNA of the CDR3: TGCAGTGCTGGGACGGATAGCAATCAGCCCCAGCATTTT.

A remark on this clonotype: A much larger clone differs by one base, so this may be a read error. The chain uses TRBV5-1 and TRBJ2-7; TRBD1 matches 9 bases. Unmatched junction bases numbered 3, after V lost 0 bases and J lost 2 bases. The CDR3 totals 15 residues. Germline lookup yields CDR1 SGHRS and CDR2 YFSETQ. CDR3 DNA: TGCGCCAGCAGCTTGGCCGGGACAGGGACCTACGAGCAGTACTTC. This gives the protein CASSLAGTGTYEQYF.

This clonotype has only a few counts. The gene calls are TRBV2 and TRBJ2-3; 7 bases are a match to TRBD2. V was pared by 7 bases and J by 4 bases, with 8 bases of the junction left unmatched. The CDR3 has 14 residues. CDR1 and CDR2 from the germline V gene are SNHLY and FYNNEI. CDR3 amino acids: CASTVGGEADTQYF. CDR3 in DNA: TGTGCCAGCACCGTGGGGGGGGAAGCAGATACGCAGTATTTT.

This clonotype was counted ten times or more. The rearrangement uses TRBV5-1 and TRBJ2-7; D unresolved. Germline CDR1 SGHRS, CDR2 YFSETQ. The CDR3 is 15 amino acids. The V end lost 2 bases, the J end lost 0 bases, and 12 bases lay between the germline ends. Written as DNA, the CDR3 is TGCGCCAGCAGCTTAGAGCCGGGCTACTCCTACGAGCAGTACTTC. This codes for CASSLEPGYSYEQYF.

Points on this clonotype: At one end the junction does not follow the germline gene, possibly because of a read error. The rearrangement uses TRBV7-2 and TRBJ1-3; D not certain. CDR3 size: 11 residues. CDR1 and CDR2 (germline): SGHTA, FQGNSA. CDR3 coding DNA: TGTGTCAGCAGCACGGGTTTGACCATATATTTT. It yields the protein CVSSTGLTIYF.

This clonotype came up a few times. The chain joins TRBV7-9 to TRBJ1-1; TRBD1 matches 7 bases. Germline values: CDR1 SEHNR, CDR2 FQNEAQ (reference sequence). The CDR3 is made up of 15 amino acids. V was clipped by 5 bases and J by 5 bases; unmatched bases: 11. CDR3 sequence (DNA): TGTGCCAGCAGCCGTTGGAGGGGGCGGCGAACTGAAGCTTTCTTT. Translated: CASSRWRGRRTEAFF.

This clonotype was found a few times. The genes are TRBV3-1 and TRBJ1-2; no definite D call. Trimming cost V 0 bases and J 0 bases, with 11 bases left between them. Looked up from germline, CDR1 is LGHDT and CDR2 is YNNKEL (reference sequence). The CDR3 loop spans 16 amino acids. The CDR3 nucleotides are TGTGCCAGCAGCCAAGATCGCACAGCTGCTAACTATGGCTACACCTTC. Amino acids: CASSQDRTAANYGYTF.

This clonotype has more than one count but fewer than ten. CDR3 sequence (DNA): TGCGCCAGCAGCTTACGGACCACTCGCGACACCGGGGAGCTGTTTTTT. Translating it yields CASSLRTTRDTGELFF. The chain carries TRBV5-1 and TRBJ2-2; D unresolved. The CDR3 runs to 16 residues. Trimming took off 2 bases at V and 3 bases at J, with 14 bases between the two ends. Germline V CDR1 and CDR2: SGHRS, YFSETQ.

This clonotype was picked up a small number of times. The V gene is TRBV6-2 or TRBV6-3, the J gene TRBJ2-5; TRBD2 might be the D (7 bases). The ends were cut back, 6 bases at V and 5 bases at J, with 19 bases in the middle. CDR1 is MNHEY, CDR2 SVGEGT, per germline. This CDR3 has 15 residues. This CDR3 is CASSGRPGGRETQYF. The CDR3 DNA reads as TGTGCCAGCAGCGGCCGGCCGGGGGGCCGGGAGACCCAGTACTTC.

The sample holds a few counts of this clonotype. V usage is TRBV7-9 and J usage is TRBJ1-4, with D possibly TRBD1 on 5 matching bases. Germline lookup yields CDR1 SEHNR and CDR2 FQNEAQ (reference sequence). This CDR3 has 15 amino acids. Trimming stripped 5 bases from V and 8 bases from J, with 18 bases between. CDR3 bases: TGTGCCAGCAGCCCACCCGTGGCGGGACGGGAAAAACTGTTTTTT. Its protein product is CASSPPVAGREKLFF.